Shown below are 12 T cell receptor beta chains from a single sample sequenced in a study of cytomegalovirus exposure and HLA in healthy donors. Researchers ran the PCR with 60 Vbeta and 13 Jbeta primers. Produced via immunoSEQ multiplex PCR; TCRdb's table is partial and in-frame only. Of about 79,000 clones in the sample, around 67% are singletons; the top ten hold about 6.9%. Sequencing used PBMCs. The receptor source for this set is a woman between 45 and 60 years old in good health and CMV-seropositive.

The chain is built from TRBV15 and TRBJ2-7; no reliable D call. The germline CDR1 and CDR2 sequences are LNHNV and YYDKDF (reference sequence). The CDR3 has 12 amino acids. With 3 bases removed from V and 5 bases from J, the gap between germline ends came to 8 bases. The CDR3 DNA reads TGTGCCACCAGCAGCGAGGCGGACGAGCAGTACTTC. It yields the protein CATSSEADEQYF.

This sequence joins TRBV2 and TRBJ1-1; TRBD1 is a possible D gene (5 bases). V lost 1 base and J 5 bases, leaving 17 bases between the germline ends. Per the germline V gene, CDR1 is SNHLY and CDR2 is FYNNEI. The CDR3 has 16 amino acids. CDR3 sequence reads: CASSEEGTGGGTEAFF. The CDR3, as DNA: TGTGCCAGCAGTGAAGAGGGAACAGGCGGGGGGACTGAAGCTTTCTTT.

V gene TRBV5-5 combines with J gene TRBJ2-3; D is ambiguous. Trimming removed 0 bases at V and 3 bases at J, with 2 bases between. Germline loops: CDR1 SGHKS, CDR2 YYEKEE (reference sequence). The length of the CDR3 is 12 residues. In DNA form, the CDR3 reads TGTGCCAGCAGCTTGGCGACAGATACGCAGTATTTT. Translating it yields CASSLATDTQYF.

This chain connects TRBV10-3 to TRBJ1-1; D not certain. V was cut by 0 bases and J by 4 bases, with 12 bases left in between. The CDR3 contains 15 residues. Germline loops: CDR1 ENHRY, CDR2 SYGVKD. The CDR3 nucleotides read TGTGCCATCAGTGAGTCCTCGGAGGGCCCCACTGAAGCTTTCTTT. This gives the protein CAISESSEGPTEAFF.

V and J are TRBV11-2 and TRBJ2-7; 8 nucleotides line up with TRBD2. The J segment lost 3 bases and the V segment lost 3 bases, leaving 10 bases of the junction unmatched. Germline V gene sequence: CDR1 SGHAT, CDR2 FQNNGV. The CDR3 totals 16 residues. The CDR3 sequence: CASSFLHSGGDYEQYF. In DNA form, the CDR3 reads TGTGCCAGCAGCTTCCTTCACAGCGGGGGAGACTACGAGCAGTACTTC.

V and J are TRBV19 and TRBJ1-4; TRBD1 agrees at 8 bases. CDR3 length equals 17 residues. The ends lost 5 bases at V and 5 bases at J; junction bases unmatched: 13. The germline CDR1 and CDR2 sequences are LNHDA and SQIVND (reference sequence). The CDR3 DNA sequence: TGTGCCAGTAGTCCCCGCAGGACAGGGACCAAAAATGAAAAACTGTTTTTT. Amino acid sequence: CASSPRRTGTKNEKLFF.

The chain has TRBV5-1 and TRBJ2-7; 7 nucleotides agree with TRBD2. This CDR3 is 15 amino acids long. Germline V gives CDR1 SGHRS, CDR2 YFSETQ. The V gene end was trimmed by 5 bases and the J gene end by 5 bases; junction bases not matched to a gene: 13. The CDR3: CASSRITGAGDEQYF. As DNA, the CDR3 is TGCGCCAGCAGTCGTATTACAGGCGCGGGGGACGAGCAGTACTTC. The complete variable domain, with remaining parts taken from reference TRBV5-1 and TRBJ2-7, reads KAGVTQTPRYLIKTRGQQVTLSCSPISGHRSVSWYQQTPGQGLQFLFEYFSETQRNKGNFPGRFSGRQFSNSRSEMNVSTLELGDSALYLCASSRITGAGDEQYFGPGTRLTVT.

This clone was seen only a few times. The V and J genes are TRBV7-9 and TRBJ1-3; D is possibly TRBD1 (5 bases). The germline V and J ends were trimmed by 5 bases and 2 bases, with 16 bases remaining between them. Germline values: CDR1 SEHNR, CDR2 FQNEAQ (reference sequence). CDR3 length: 16 amino acids. The CDR3 region is CASSPLPRDPGNTIYF. CDR3 bases: TGTGCCAGCAGCCCCTTACCGCGGGACCCTGGAAACACCATATATTTT.

V gene TRBV30 combines with J gene TRBJ2-3; D is unclear. Deletions cut 7 bases from V and 8 bases from J, with 16 bases between. This CDR3 spans 12 amino acids. Germline CDR1 and CDR2: GTSNPN and SVGIG (reference sequence). CDR3 coding DNA: TGTGCCTACGAACGGAGAGACCGTACGCAGTATTTT. Translation gives CAYERRDRTQYF.

This clone has just a few counts. The CDR3 is CSVERAGVNYGYTF. The CDR3 DNA sequence: TGCAGCGTTGAGAGGGCAGGGGTTAACTATGGCTACACCTTC. V and J are TRBV29-1 and TRBJ1-2; D is perhaps TRBD1 (6 bases). The ends were cut back, 3 bases at V and 1 base at J, with 12 bases in the middle. This CDR3 has 14 amino acids. CDR1 and CDR2 from the germline V gene are SQVTM and ANQGSEA.

The CDR3 sequence: CASTLTAGVNTEAFF. The CDR3, as DNA: TGTGCCAGCACCCTCACGGCGGGCGTGAACACTGAAGCTTTCTTT. The gene calls are TRBV9 and TRBJ1-1; D is undetermined. With 6 bases removed from V and 0 bases from J, the gap between germline ends came to 15 bases. Germline-derived CDR1 and CDR2 are SGDLS and YYNGEE. The CDR3 has 15 residues. The full variable domain, its missing parts supplied by reference TRBV9 and TRBJ1-1, is DSGVTQTPKHLITATGQRVTLRCSPRSGDLSVYWYQQSLDQGLQFLIQYYNGEERAKGNILERFSAQQFPDLHSELNLSSLELGDSALYFCASTLTAGVNTEAFFGQGTRLTVV.

The rearrangement links TRBV18 to TRBJ1-2; D is unclear. CDR1 KGHSH and CDR2 LQKENI come from the germline V gene. This CDR3 contains 12 residues. V lost 1 base and J 8 bases, leaving 8 bases between the germline ends. The CDR3 region is CASSPLGGGYTF. In nucleotides, the CDR3 is TGTGCCAGCTCACCACTGGGCGGGGGCTACACCTTC.